This TCR beta chain was profiled in a study of molecular identifiers for immune sequencing clone quantification. TCRdb analysed the PCR reads with MiXCR anew, one entry per CDR3 protein. The sample gives around 470,000 distinct CDR3 sequences, 20% to 25% of which show up once; 0.65% to 0.95% is in the top ten. The CDR3 runs 15 residues. Germline V CDR1 and CDR2: SNHLY, FYNNEI. V lost 6 bases and J lost 2, with 15 bases in between. In its sample, this clonotype was seen a few times. V and J are TRBV2 and TRBJ2-3; the D gene is possibly TRBD2 (5 bases). This TCR was sampled from a human donor in good health. Some libraries in this study had Jurkat cell RNA spiked in. Sequencing was carried out using naive CD8+ T cells from blood, with Jurkat cell RNA spiked in. The subset was: FACS-sorted CD8+CD4-CCR7+CD45RA+ naive T cells. In DNA form, the CDR3 reads TGTGCCAGCAGGGGATCTTCGGACTTCACAGATACGCAGTATTTT. It specifies CASRGSSDFTDTQYF.